One and the same sample provided the 4 T cell receptor beta chains below, sequenced in a study of T cells expressing NK-cell markers. TCRdb re-called the 5' RACE reads and shows each CDR3 protein once, DNA omitted. This sample's clone table lists about 550,000 distinct CDR3 sequences. What was sequenced was blood T cells: a sorted CD56 or NKG2C T cell subset, CD4+ or CD8+ T cells, or bulk PBMC T cells (not recorded which). The receptors shown here come from a man between 18 and 29 years old in good health.

The genes are TRBV12-3 or TRBV12-4 and TRBJ2-7; the D call from TCRdb, TRBD1, cannot be confirmed without DNA. The CDR3 covers 14 residues. CDR3 region: CASSLRTGSSEQYF.

The chain carries TRBV7-2 and TRBJ1-4; as DNA is missing, the TRBD1 call by TCRdb cannot be tested. Germline V gene data show CDR1 as SGHTA and CDR2 as FQGNSA. The CDR3 length is 18 residues. The CDR3 loop is CASSPGGTGGDSQEKLFF.

The chain carries TRBV7-2 and TRBJ2-3; TCRdb outputs TRBD2, but without DNA this stays unchecked. The CDR3 totals 16 residues. CDR1 and CDR2 (germline): SGHTA, FQGNSA. The CDR3 spells CASSLARASEGYTQYF.

This CDR3 reads CASSIVPSGSFHEQFF. The chain joins TRBV7-9 to TRBJ2-1; TCRdb returns TRBD2, unconfirmable since there is no DNA. The CDR3 has 16 residues. Per germline, CDR1 SEHNR and CDR2 FQNEAQ (reference sequence).